This T cell receptor beta chain derives from a study of CD8 T cells in Susac syndrome. It was negative isolation that provided the CD8+ and CD4+ T cells, whereas TEMRA cells were enriched by FACS. Random hexamers were used to reverse transcribe an amount of roughly 0.5 to 1 ug RNA. TCRdb redid the calling of the immunoSEQ multiplex PCR reads with MiXCR, one entry per CDR3 protein. This table has 120,000 or so distinct CDR3 sequences, around 94% appearing once. The CDR3 runs 18 residues. Germline lookup yields CDR1 SGHVS and CDR2 FQNEAQ. Trimming removed 1 base from V and 4 bases from J; junction bases left unmatched: 11.

This chain connects TRBV7-8 to TRBJ2-1; 9 positions match TRBD2. This TCR was sampled from a human donor with Susac syndrome. The sample consisted of CD8+ T cells from PBMCs. Written as DNA, the CDR3 is TGTGCCAGCAGCTTAGAATTCATAGGGAGCGGGGGGTACAATGAGCAGTTCTTC. Translation gives CASSLEFIGSGGYNEQFF.